Listed below are T cell receptor beta chains from one sample, sequenced in a study of regulatory T cells in long-lasting Graves disease. A single record per CDR3 protein comes from TCRdb applying MiXCR to the multiplex PCR reads. This repertoire shows 350,000 to 550,000 distinct CDR3 sequences, about 15% found once; its top ten account for about a quarter. This same sample was also taken into another study, of T cells in Graves' hyperthyroidism and ophthalmopathy.

This specimen consisted of peripheral blood mononuclear cells (PBMCs), obtained at new diagnosis, from a patient treated with antithyroid drugs. These receptors came from a young woman with Graves disease. Both conserved end residues are part of each CDR3. The D gene is left open where the match is weak. Size tells how often a clone was seen (once, few, many) or the class of an expanded clone, and some rows leave it out.

TRBV18	many	TRBD2	TRBJ2-1	TGTGCCAGCTCACCCATCGGACTAGCGGGAGCGCTTGAGCAGTTCTTC	CASSPIGLAGALEQFF
TRBV28	many	TRBD1	TRBJ1-5	TGTGCCAGCAACCCTCGACAGGGTTTGGGCAATCAGCCCCAGCATTTT	CASNPRQGLGNQPQHF
TRBV5-6	few	TRBD1	TRBJ2-3	TGTGCCAGCAGCGCCCCCGGGACAGGGGTGGCAGATACGCAGTATTTT	CASSAPGTGVADTQYF
TRBV11-1	many	TRBD1	TRBJ2-7	TGTGCCAGCAGCCCAATCAGAGGGTTTTGGGTACGCACAGGGGGCTCCTACGAGCAGTACTTC	CASSPIRGFWVRTGGSYEQYF
TRBV3-1	NA	NA	TRBJ2-2	TGTGCCAGCAGCCAATCAGGGCGCGGCGGGGAGCTGTTTTTT	CASSQSGRGGELFF
TRBV7-9	many	TRBD1	TRBJ2-2	TGTGCCAGCAGTTCCGGGACAGCCAACACCGGGGAGCTGTTTTTT	CASSSGTANTGELFF
TRBV6-5	few	TRBD2	TRBJ2-7	TGTGCCAGCAGTTACGGGACTAGCGGGTTCGAGCAGTACTTC	CASSYGTSGFEQYF
TRBV5-1	many	NA	TRBJ1-3	TGCGCCAGCAGCTTGGAAGGCCTTACTACTGGAAACACCATATATTTT	CASSLEGLTTGNTIYF
TRBV20-1	many	TRBD1	TRBJ2-2	TGCAGTGCTAGAGGACAGGGGGCAATCGGGGAGCTGTTTTTT	CSARGQGAIGELFF
TRBV10-3	many	NA	TRBJ2-3	TGTGCCATCAGTGACAGCACAGATACGCAGTATTTT	CAISDSTDTQYF
TRBV4-3	NA	NA	TRBJ1-5	TGCGCCAGCAGCCAAGATTACGGACAGCGCAATCAGCCCCAGCATTTT	CASSQDYGQRNQPQHF
TRBV7-9	few	NA	TRBJ1-2	TGTGCCAGCAGCTCCAGACTAAACGGGACTCAAAAATATGGCTACACCTTC	CASSSRLNGTQKYGYTF
TRBV29-1	many	NA	TRBJ2-5	TGCAGCGTTGCGCTCGCGGCGGAGGGGGCCCAAGAGACCCAGTACTTC	CSVALAAEGAQETQYF
TRBV10-1	NA	TRBD2	TRBJ2-7	TGCGCCAGCACCGGACTAGCGGGAGGGCCGAGGTCCTACGAGCGGTACTTC	CASTGLAGGPRSYERYF
TRBV2	many	NA	TRBJ1-5	TGTGCCAGCAGTGAAGCGTTTAGCAATCAGCCCCAGCATTTT	CASSEAFSNQPQHF
TRBV6-1	few	TRBD1	TRBJ1-1	TGTGCCAGCAGCGGGACAGCTCCCACTGAAGCTTTCTTT	CASSGTAPTEAFF
TRBV20-1	many	TRBD1	TRBJ1-2	TGCAGTGCGACAGGGGAAAGAAACTATGGCTACACCTTC	CSATGERNYGYTF
TRBV3-1	many	NA	TRBJ1-4	TGTGCCAGCAGCCCCTGGCGGCAGATCCCAGAAAAACTGTTTTTT	CASSPWRQIPEKLFF
TRBV20-1	many	NA	TRBJ2-3	TGCAGTGCTAGTAGGTCGGGACTCAGCACAGATACGCAGTATTTT	CSASRSGLSTDTQYF
TRBV4-1	NA	TRBD1	TRBJ1-2	TGCGCCAGCAGCCAAGAACCTGGACAGGGGGGAATAGATGGCTACACCTTC	CASSQEPGQGGIDGYTF
TRBV5-1	NA	NA	TRBJ2-5	TGCGCCAGCAGCTCTTCCTCCACCGGGACCAGGTTGAACGGAGAGACCCAGTACTTC	CASSSSSTGTRLNGETQYF
TRBV7-2	many	NA	TRBJ1-5	TGTGCCAGCAGCTTAGTACCGGACCAGCCCCAGCATTTT	CASSLVPDQPQHF
TRBV28	many	TRBD1	TRBJ1-5	TGTGCCAGCAGTCTCCGACAGGGGGCGGATCAGCCCCAGCATTTT	CASSLRQGADQPQHF
TRBV11-1	many	NA	TRBJ2-5	TGTGCCAGCAGCCTGAGAAACGGGGAGACCCAGTACTTC	CASSLRNGETQYF
TRBV6-1	NA	TRBD1	TRBJ1-1	TGTGCCAGCAGGCAGACAGGGGTATCAAACACTGAAGCTTTCTTT	CASRQTGVSNTEAFF
TRBV11-2	many	TRBD2	TRBJ2-1	TGTGCCAGCAGCTTCCAGACTAGCGGAGCCCTTGGGGAGCAGTTCTTC	CASSFQTSGALGEQFF
TRBV28	many	NA	TRBJ2-7	TGTGCCAGCAGCGAGTTTCGCGGAGCAGGTTACTACGAGCAGTACTTC	CASSEFRGAGYYEQYF